The subject of this entry is one TCR beta chain. Antigen: not known. The table came from immunoSEQ multiplex PCR; TCRdb's copy has only in-frame clones and leaves some out. The repertoire holds around 200,000 clones, with about 91% as singletons. This sample is drawn from a study of cytomegalovirus exposure and HLA in healthy donors. Findings and caveats of the study: Researchers catalogued around 150 TCR beta chains as cytomegalovirus-associated.

This TCR was sampled from a woman between 18 and 30 years old in good health and CMV-seronegative. Sequencing used PBMCs.

CDR3 sequence: CASSEYENNYGYTF. In DNA, the CDR3 is TGTGCCAGCAGTGAATACGAGAACAACTATGGCTACACCTTC. The V gene is TRBV6-1, the J gene TRBJ1-2; the D is unclear. Trimming took 2 bases from V and 2 from J, leaving 9 bases between them. CDR3 length: 14 residues. Per the germline V gene, CDR1 is MNHNS and CDR2 is SASEGT.